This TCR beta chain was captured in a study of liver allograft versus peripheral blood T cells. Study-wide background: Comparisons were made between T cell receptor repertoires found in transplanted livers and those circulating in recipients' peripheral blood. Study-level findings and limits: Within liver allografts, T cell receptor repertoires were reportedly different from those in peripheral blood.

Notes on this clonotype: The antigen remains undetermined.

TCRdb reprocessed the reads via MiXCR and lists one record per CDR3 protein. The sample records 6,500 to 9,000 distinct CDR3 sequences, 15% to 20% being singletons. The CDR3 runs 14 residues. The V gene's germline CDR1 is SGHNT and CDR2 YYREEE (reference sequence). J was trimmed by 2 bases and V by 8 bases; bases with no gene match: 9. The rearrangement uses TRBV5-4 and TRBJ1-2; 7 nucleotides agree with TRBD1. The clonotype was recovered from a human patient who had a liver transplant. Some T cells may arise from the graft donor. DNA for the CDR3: TGTGCCAGAAAAAGTACAGGGGAAAACTATGGCTACACCTTC. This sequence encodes CARKSTGENYGYTF.